This entry lists 17 T cell receptor beta chains sequenced from one sample in a study of shared clonotypes between healthy human individuals. Profiled with immunoSEQ multiplex PCR; TCRdb holds only in-frame clones, not every one. The sample has roughly 2.5 million clones; over 85% are singletons. The sequenced sample consisted of naive CD4+ T cells sorted from blood. Subset specified: CD45RA+ positively selected. The receptors were gathered from a man aged 18 to 29 in good health.

CDR3 coding DNA: TGTGCCAGCAGCTTAGGAACTAGCGGTCATCCGTGGGAGACCCAGTACTTC. It yields the protein CASSLGTSGHPWETQYF. The chain recombines TRBV11-2 with TRBJ2-5, with 8 bases matching TRBD2. The CDR3 totals 17 residues. V was clipped by 1 base and J by 5 bases; unmatched bases: 12. Germline assignment: CDR1 SGHAT and CDR2 FQNNGV.

The J gene is TRBJ2-3, the V gene TRBV2; D remains unclear. With 7 bases removed from V and 0 bases from J, the gap between germline ends came to 8 bases. This CDR3 has 13 amino acids. Germline CDR1 SNHLY, CDR2 FYNNEI. The DNA for the CDR3 is TGTGCCAGCATGCAGGAGAGCACAGATACGCAGTATTTT. It codes for CASMQESTDTQYF. Full variable domain (remainder filled in from reference TRBV2 and TRBJ2-3): EPEVTQTPSHQVTQMGQEVILRCVPISNHLYFYWYRQILGQKVEFLVSFYNNEISEKSEIFDDQFSVERPDGSNFTLKIRSTKLEDSAMYFCASMQESTDTQYFGPGTRLTVL.

The chain is built from TRBV5-6 and TRBJ2-2, with 7 bases aligning to TRBD1. Germline CDR1 is SGHDT and CDR2 is YYEEEE. This CDR3 has 16 residues. Germline trimming cut 3 bases from V and 3 bases from J; bases unmatched to any gene: 8. CDR3 coding DNA: TGTGCCAGCAGCTCCCCCGGGACAGAATACACCGGGGAGCTGTTTTTT. Its translation is CASSSPGTEYTGELFF.

Here the CDR3 reads CASSYSKRREYEQYF. The CDR3 DNA reads TGTGCCAGCAGTTACTCAAAGCGTCGCGAGTACGAGCAGTACTTC. The chain couples TRBV6-6 to TRBJ2-7; unclear D gene. V lost 0 bases to trimming and J lost 4 bases, with 13 bases between them. Germline V gives CDR1 MNHNY, CDR2 SVGAGI (reference sequence). CDR3 length equals 15 residues.

The chain recombines TRBV2 with TRBJ1-1; D not resolved. Germline V gives CDR1 SNHLY, CDR2 FYNNEI. CDR3 length equals 13 residues. Trimming took off 1 base at V and 11 bases at J, with 14 bases between the two ends. CDR3 in amino acids: CASSEEEVVPAFF. CDR3 DNA: TGTGCCAGCAGTGAAGAAGAAGTGGTGCCGGCTTTCTTT.

This rearrangement joins TRBV4-1 to TRBJ1-3; D not resolved. V lost 2 bases and J 0 bases, leaving 17 bases between the germline ends. The germline V gene encodes CDR1 MGHRA and CDR2 YSYEKL. This CDR3 is built from 18 residues. The CDR3 sequence is CASSQSSQSFGSGNTIYF. The DNA for the CDR3 is TGCGCCAGCAGCCAATCCTCACAGTCCTTTGGCTCTGGAAACACCATATATTTT.

A remark on this clone: Other DNA variants within this sample encode the same CDR3. This chain connects TRBV7-9 to TRBJ2-3; D may be TRBD1 or TRBD2 (5 bases each). Trimming shortened V by 1 base and J by 0 bases, and 8 bases separated the two germline ends. CDR1 and CDR2 from the germline V gene are SEHNR and FQNEAQ (reference sequence). The CDR3 runs to 15 residues. Written as DNA, the CDR3 is TGTGCCAGCAGCTTAGATCGGGGCAGCACAGATACGCAGTATTTT. Its translation is CASSLDRGSTDTQYF.

This clone has just one count. The sample carries other DNA sequences with the same CDR3. The J gene is TRBJ2-3, the V gene TRBV28; 9 nucleotides agree with TRBD1. V lost 3 bases to trimming and J lost 1 base; unmatched junction nucleotides: 2. Germline-derived CDR1 and CDR2 are MDHEN and SYDVKM. This CDR3 comprises 15 residues. CDR3 in amino acids: CASSFGDRGTDTQYF. The CDR3 DNA sequence: TGTGCCAGCAGTTTTGGGGACAGGGGCACAGATACGCAGTATTTT. Full variable domain (rest looked up from reference TRBV28 and TRBJ2-3): DVKVTQSSRYLVKRTGEKVFLECVQDMDHENMFWYRQDPGLGLRLIYFSYDVKMKEKGDIPEGYSVSREKKERFSLILESASTNQTSMYLCASSFGDRGTDTQYFGPGTRLTVL.

The V and J genes are TRBV28 and TRBJ1-6; D is unresolved. This CDR3 has 12 amino acids. Germline V CDR1 and CDR2: MDHEN, SYDVKM. V shed 1 base and J shed 9 bases, with 4 bases lying between them. CDR3 in DNA: TGTGCCAGCAGTTTATATGGTTCACCCCTCCACTTT. Translating it yields CASSLYGSPLHF.

The chain is built from TRBV28 and TRBJ1-4; D gene unclear. The germline V gene encodes CDR1 MDHEN and CDR2 SYDVKM. This CDR3 is 17 amino acids long. Deletions cut 3 bases from V and 0 bases from J, with 14 bases between. CDR3 region: CASSFLSAGATNEKLFF. CDR3 bases: TGTGCCAGCAGTTTCTTATCTGCGGGTGCAACTAATGAAAAACTGTTTTTT.

Of note for this clone: Other nucleotide sequences from this sample produce the same CDR3. The J gene is TRBJ2-2, the V gene TRBV4-3, with no clear D. The V and J ends lost 4 bases and 0 bases respectively, with 6 bases between them. CDR3 length: 14 amino acids. Germline-derived CDR1 and CDR2 are LGHNA and YSLEER. The DNA of the CDR3 is TGCGCCAGCAGCCGAGAAGCGAACACCGGGGAGCTGTTTTTT. Residues: CASSREANTGELFF.

This chain links TRBV4-3 with TRBJ2-3, with no clear D. CDR3 length: 16 amino acids. The germline gives CDR1 LGHNA, CDR2 YSLEER. Trimming cost V 2 bases and J 6 bases, with 18 bases left between them. The DNA for the CDR3 is TGCGCCAGCAGCCAAAGTAATGTCGGTAGCCGTGATACGCAGTATTTT. Translating gives CASSQSNVGSRDTQYF.

This chain joins TRBV18 and TRBJ2-1; D is perhaps TRBD2 (6 bases). The CDR3 runs 16 residues. CDR1 and CDR2 (germline): KGHSH, LQKENI. V was cut by 3 bases and J by 0 bases, with 12 bases left in between. The CDR3 coding sequence is TGTGCCAGCTCACCGGGGAGGCTCACCTCCTACAATGAGCAGTTCTTC. It translates to CASSPGRLTSYNEQFF.

The chain has TRBV28 and TRBJ1-1; TRBD1 matches at 8 bases. There are 15 residues in the CDR3. Losses at the gene ends were 5 bases for V and 3 bases for J; bases not matched to a gene: 8. Germline V gene sequence: CDR1 MDHEN, CDR2 SYDVKM. For the CDR3, the DNA is TGTGCCAGCAGTCCAGGGGGCCCCCCGGACACTGAAGCTTTCTTT. As protein: CASSPGGPPDTEAFF.

The chain couples TRBV6-6 to TRBJ2-2; D call uncertain. Germline values: CDR1 MNHNY, CDR2 SVGAGI (reference sequence). The length of the CDR3 is 15 residues. Trimming left V 2 bases short and J 1 base short, with 8 bases between. CDR3 loop: CASSYMSGNTGELFF. The CDR3 DNA reads TGTGCCAGCAGTTACATGAGTGGGAACACCGGGGAGCTGTTTTTT.

The chain uses TRBV5-4 and TRBJ2-1, with D unresolved. The V gene's germline CDR1 is SGHNT and CDR2 YYREEE (reference sequence). V was trimmed by 5 bases and J by 9 bases, leaving 15 bases between them. This CDR3 region has 13 residues. CDR3 in DNA: TGTGCCAGCAGGACCCAGAGCCCCGGTGAGCAGTTCTTC. Translating it yields CASRTQSPGEQFF. Variable domain in full (rest from reference TRBV5-4 and TRBJ2-1): ETGVTQSPTHLIKTRGQQVTLRCSSQSGHNTVSWYQQALGQGPQFIFQYYREEENGRGNFPPRFSGLQFPNYSSELNVNALELDDSALYLCASRTQSPGEQFFGPGTRLTVL.

In DNA form, the CDR3 reads TGTGCCAGCTCACCACCAACCAGGGGGGCCGAGACCCAGTACTTC. Translated, it gives CASSPPTRGAETQYF. The chain uses TRBV18 and TRBJ2-5; a possible D gene is TRBD1 (7 bases). The CDR3 is 15 amino acids. The germline CDR1 and CDR2 sequences are KGHSH and LQKENI. V lost 0 bases and J lost 5, with 13 bases in between.